This TCR beta chain was captured by sequencing in a study of shared clonotypes between healthy human individuals. Germline V CDR1 and CDR2: MNHEY, SMNVEV (reference sequence). Germline trimming cut 10 bases from V and 3 bases from J; bases unmatched to any gene: 15. The CDR3 is 15 residues long. The test was conducted at deep level. Libraries were prepared by immunoSEQ multiplex PCR; TCRdb keeps only in-frame clonotypes and omits some of them. Of around 1,900,000 clones in the sample, around 93% were seen once. Naive-designated CD8 cells lacked CD45RO, were positively enriched for CCR7, and omitted terminally differentiated effector memory CD45RA+ cells.

The chain is built from TRBV27 and TRBJ2-7; 7 nucleotides match TRBD1. Sample: naive CD8+ T cells from PBMCs. The sequence was obtained from a man younger than 35 in good health. Some clones in this sample may be carry-over from other donors' samples. CDR3 region: CATSEGLQGSYEQYF. In DNA form, the CDR3 reads TGTGCCACTTCCGAGGGGCTACAGGGGAGCTACGAGCAGTACTTC.